This TCR beta chain appears in the sequencing data of a study of T cell clonality in common variable immunodeficiency. Study results and caveats: CVID subjects showed higher TCRbeta clonality than healthy controls. Fewer TCRbeta clones were shared among CVID subjects than controls. What drives increased CVID clonality needs T cell subpopulation sequencing.

This clone was observed at least ten times. Its antigen is as yet unknown. The sequenced fragment ends 3 residues before the CDR3 boundary, so the rest is inferred from the germline J gene. CDR1 is SGHTA, CDR2 FQGTGA, per germline. Trimming removed 1 base from V and 9 bases from J; junction bases left unmatched: 8. This CDR3 is 15 amino acids long. Libraries were prepared by immunoSEQ multiplex PCR; TCRdb keeps only in-frame clonotypes and omits some of them. In total the sample includes approximately 52,000 clones, none of them seen once. The J gene is TRBJ2-1, the V gene TRBV7-3, with 8 bases that match TRBD2. The source of this sequence is a person between 18 and 70 years old in good health. Sample: peripheral blood mononuclear cells. The part of the CDR3 DNA that was read is TGTGCCAGCAGCTTAATTGACGGGAGGGCGGGTGAG. It codes for CASSLIDGRAGE. The whole CDR3 sequence reads CASSLIDGRAGEQFF.